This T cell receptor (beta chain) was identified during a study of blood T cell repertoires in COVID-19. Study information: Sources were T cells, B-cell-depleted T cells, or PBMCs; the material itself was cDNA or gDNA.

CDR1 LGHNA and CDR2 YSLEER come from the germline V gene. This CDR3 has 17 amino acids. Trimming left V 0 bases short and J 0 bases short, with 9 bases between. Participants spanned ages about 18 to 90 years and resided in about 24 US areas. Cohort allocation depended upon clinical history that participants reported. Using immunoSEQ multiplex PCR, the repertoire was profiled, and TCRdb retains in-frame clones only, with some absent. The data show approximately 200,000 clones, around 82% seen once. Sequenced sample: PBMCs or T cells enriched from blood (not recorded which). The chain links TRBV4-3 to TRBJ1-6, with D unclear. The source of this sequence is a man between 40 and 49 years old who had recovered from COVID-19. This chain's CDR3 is CASSQDPLSSYNSPLHF. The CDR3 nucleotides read TGCGCCAGCAGCCAAGATCCCCTCAGCTCCTATAATTCACCCCTCCACTTT.